The text below deals with one T cell receptor (beta chain). The record originates from a study of blood T cell repertoires in COVID-19. Across the study: Researchers got acute and convalescent COVID-19 samples from the United States, Italy and Spain.

Study processing details: Estimated nucleated cell counts came from reference gene primer amplification. Sequencing was performed with immunoSEQ multiplex PCR; in TCRdb, only in-frame clones are kept and a portion is missing. Clone size and V and J calls were adopted from that table, with D and trimming inferred from the DNA. Here the sample spans some 68,000 clones, roughly 85% being singletons. A Seattle source enrolled patients during active infection and followed them longitudinally. The germline V gene has CDR1 MNHNY and CDR2 SVGAGI (reference sequence). Trimming removed 0 bases from V and 8 bases from J, with 8 bases in between. The CDR3 extends over 13 amino acids.

The V gene is TRBV6-6, the J gene TRBJ2-1, with D perhaps matching TRBD1 (6 bases). This receptor was obtained from a woman aged 45-59 years with COVID-19, enrolled during active disease. Sequencing input: peripheral blood. CDR3 sequence: CASSYSKGDEQFF. For the CDR3, the DNA is TGTGCCAGCAGTTACTCGAAGGGGGATGAGCAGTTCTTC.